These 11 T cell receptor beta chains were all obtained from the same sample, sequenced in a study of vaccination and CD4 T cells after COVID-19. An Oncomine TCR Beta short-read assay was used to sequence the DNA from cultured CD4+ T cells. TCRdb ran MiXCR on the PCR reads and lists one entry per CDR3 protein. Of over 15,000 distinct CDR3 sequences in the sample, roughly 56% were seen once. Treatment here: approximately 9-day PBMC culture with coronavirus spike peptide pools or control peptides (ViraFEST assay). For these receptors, no antigen is known. The sample was cultured CD4+ T cells from blood, taken after SARS-CoV-2 vaccination. These receptors were obtained from a human donor with COVID-19.

The chain links TRBV12-3 or TRBV12-4 to TRBJ1-5; D is unresolved. This CDR3 has 14 amino acids. Deletions cut 6 bases from V and 2 bases from J, with 11 bases between. The CDR3 sequence: CASRPGIGNQPQHF. The DNA of the CDR3 is TGTGCCAGCAGGCCGGGGATTGGCAATCAGCCCCAGCATTTT.

The CDR3 here is CASSLYGTGGTDTQYF. The CDR3 DNA sequence: TGTGCCAGCAGTTTATATGGGACAGGGGGCACAGATACGCAGTATTTT. The V call is TRBV28, the J call TRBJ2-3; 10 nucleotides match TRBD1. This CDR3 has 16 amino acids. The germline gives CDR1 MDHEN, CDR2 SYDVKM. The J segment lost 1 base and the V segment lost 1 base, leaving 2 bases of the junction unmatched.

The V call is TRBV2, the J call TRBJ1-2; D remains unclear. The germline CDR1 and CDR2 sequences are SNHLY and FYNNEI. The CDR3 is 13 residues long. V shed 1 base and J shed 8 bases, with 11 bases lying between them. The DNA of the CDR3 is TGTGCCAGCAGTGAAGAAATCGGGAGGGGCTACACCTTC. This codes for CASSEEIGRGYTF.

The chain joins TRBV19 to TRBJ2-1; 11 bases are shared with TRBD1. Germline lookup yields CDR1 LNHDA and CDR2 SQIVND (reference sequence). The V and J ends lost 5 bases and 7 bases, in that order; junction bases with no gene match: 7. This CDR3 region has 15 residues. CDR3 DNA sequence: TGTGCCAGTAGTCAAGGACAGGGGGCTTGGAATGAGCAGTTCTTC. Its translation is CASSQGQGAWNEQFF.

This clonotype was seen a handful of times. The chain joins TRBV20-1 to TRBJ2-1; the match to TRBD2 covers 11 bases. Germline-derived CDR1 and CDR2 are DFQATT and SNEGSKA (reference sequence). There are 14 residues in the CDR3. V lost 3 bases and J lost 7; bases outside the gene matches: 5. The CDR3, as DNA: TGCAGTGCTAGGACTAGCGGGGCGTTAAATGAGCAGTTCTTC. Translating gives CSARTSGALNEQFF.

This clonotype was observed a few times. The chain has TRBV11-2 and TRBJ1-6; no clear D gene. The CDR3 length is 14 residues. Trimming took off 0 bases at V and 14 bases at J, with 14 bases between the two ends. CDR1 and CDR2 from the germline V gene are SGHAT and FQNNGV. The CDR3 is CASSLDGGLKALHF. In nucleotides, the CDR3 is TGTGCCAGCAGCTTAGATGGAGGCCTTAAGGCCCTCCACTTT.

V is TRBV27 and J is TRBJ1-1; weak D call: TRBD1 (5 bases). The CDR3 consists of 15 residues. CDR1 is MNHEY and CDR2 is SMNVEV in the germline V gene (reference sequence). Trimming left V 1 base short and J 7 bases short, with 16 bases between. For the CDR3, the DNA is TGTGCCAGCAGTTTATTTTCAGGGCGGGTCGGTGAAGCTTTCTTT. Amino acid sequence: CASSLFSGRVGEAFF.

The chain joins TRBV7-2 to TRBJ1-4; no firm D call. The CDR3 is 15 residues long. Germline values: CDR1 SGHTA, CDR2 FQGNSA. The V gene lost 5 bases and the J gene lost 5 bases, with 15 bases spanning the gap. CDR3 protein: CASSEQRRENEKLFF. For the CDR3, the DNA is TGTGCCAGCAGCGAACAGCGCCGGGAGAATGAAAAACTGTTTTTT. Looking up the rest from reference TRBV7-2 and TRBJ1-4 gives the full variable domain: GAGVSQSPSNKVTEKGKDVELRCDPISGHTALYWYRQSLGQGLEFLIYFQGNSAPDKSGLPSDRFSAERTGGSVSTLTIQRTQQEDSAVYLCASSEQRRENEKLFFGSGTQLSVL.

V and J are TRBV15 and TRBJ1-5; maybe TRBD1 (5 bases). CDR1 is LNHNV and CDR2 is YYDKDF in the germline V gene (reference sequence). V shed 3 bases and J shed 4 bases, with 10 bases lying between them. CDR3 size: 14 residues. The CDR3: CATSSRQGNQPQHF. The CDR3 DNA reads as TGTGCCACCAGCAGTAGGCAGGGTAATCAGCCCCAGCATTTT.

This clonotype was seen a few times. V gene TRBV6-1 combines with J gene TRBJ1-2; maybe TRBD1 (5 bases). Trimming stripped 6 bases from V and 0 bases from J, with 11 bases between. The CDR3 totals 14 residues. From germline, CDR1 is MNHNS and CDR2 SASEGT. The CDR3 spells CASSIDRANYGYTF. CDR3 bases: TGTGCCAGCAGCATCGACAGAGCTAACTATGGCTACACCTTC.

This clonotype turned up a few times. CDR3 protein: CSASTLGGYTEAFF. CDR3 nucleotide sequence: TGCAGTGCTAGCACCCTTGGGGGGTACACTGAAGCTTTCTTT. The genes are TRBV20-1 and TRBJ1-1, with a weak D call TRBD1 (5 bases). Germline V lookup: CDR1 DFQATT, CDR2 SNEGSKA (reference sequence). Trimming removed 3 bases at V and 3 bases at J, with 14 bases between. The CDR3 totals 14 residues.